The clone carrying this T cell receptor (beta chain) was observed a few times. Its specificity is not known. The PCR was carried out with 60 Vbeta primers and 13 Jbeta primers. The assay was immunoSEQ multiplex PCR, and TCRdb's table has in-frame clones only and misses some. The sample lists approximately 150,000 clones, roughly 80% occurring once. This specimen belongs to a study of cytomegalovirus exposure and HLA in healthy donors. Broader study findings: As a later analysis showed, several of the most significant clusters appeared to be linked to common viral pathogens.

The sample consisted of PBMCs. The sequence was obtained from a male donor in good health and CMV-seronegative.

The CDR3 is CASSLGELAGQPQHF. CDR3 sequence (DNA): TGCGCCAGCAGCTTGGGGGAGTTGGCGGGTCAGCCCCAGCATTTT. The chain carries TRBV5-1 and TRBJ1-5; D not resolved. V was pared by 0 bases and J by 6 bases, with 13 bases between. This CDR3 spans 15 amino acids. Germline V lookup: CDR1 SGHRS, CDR2 YFSETQ.